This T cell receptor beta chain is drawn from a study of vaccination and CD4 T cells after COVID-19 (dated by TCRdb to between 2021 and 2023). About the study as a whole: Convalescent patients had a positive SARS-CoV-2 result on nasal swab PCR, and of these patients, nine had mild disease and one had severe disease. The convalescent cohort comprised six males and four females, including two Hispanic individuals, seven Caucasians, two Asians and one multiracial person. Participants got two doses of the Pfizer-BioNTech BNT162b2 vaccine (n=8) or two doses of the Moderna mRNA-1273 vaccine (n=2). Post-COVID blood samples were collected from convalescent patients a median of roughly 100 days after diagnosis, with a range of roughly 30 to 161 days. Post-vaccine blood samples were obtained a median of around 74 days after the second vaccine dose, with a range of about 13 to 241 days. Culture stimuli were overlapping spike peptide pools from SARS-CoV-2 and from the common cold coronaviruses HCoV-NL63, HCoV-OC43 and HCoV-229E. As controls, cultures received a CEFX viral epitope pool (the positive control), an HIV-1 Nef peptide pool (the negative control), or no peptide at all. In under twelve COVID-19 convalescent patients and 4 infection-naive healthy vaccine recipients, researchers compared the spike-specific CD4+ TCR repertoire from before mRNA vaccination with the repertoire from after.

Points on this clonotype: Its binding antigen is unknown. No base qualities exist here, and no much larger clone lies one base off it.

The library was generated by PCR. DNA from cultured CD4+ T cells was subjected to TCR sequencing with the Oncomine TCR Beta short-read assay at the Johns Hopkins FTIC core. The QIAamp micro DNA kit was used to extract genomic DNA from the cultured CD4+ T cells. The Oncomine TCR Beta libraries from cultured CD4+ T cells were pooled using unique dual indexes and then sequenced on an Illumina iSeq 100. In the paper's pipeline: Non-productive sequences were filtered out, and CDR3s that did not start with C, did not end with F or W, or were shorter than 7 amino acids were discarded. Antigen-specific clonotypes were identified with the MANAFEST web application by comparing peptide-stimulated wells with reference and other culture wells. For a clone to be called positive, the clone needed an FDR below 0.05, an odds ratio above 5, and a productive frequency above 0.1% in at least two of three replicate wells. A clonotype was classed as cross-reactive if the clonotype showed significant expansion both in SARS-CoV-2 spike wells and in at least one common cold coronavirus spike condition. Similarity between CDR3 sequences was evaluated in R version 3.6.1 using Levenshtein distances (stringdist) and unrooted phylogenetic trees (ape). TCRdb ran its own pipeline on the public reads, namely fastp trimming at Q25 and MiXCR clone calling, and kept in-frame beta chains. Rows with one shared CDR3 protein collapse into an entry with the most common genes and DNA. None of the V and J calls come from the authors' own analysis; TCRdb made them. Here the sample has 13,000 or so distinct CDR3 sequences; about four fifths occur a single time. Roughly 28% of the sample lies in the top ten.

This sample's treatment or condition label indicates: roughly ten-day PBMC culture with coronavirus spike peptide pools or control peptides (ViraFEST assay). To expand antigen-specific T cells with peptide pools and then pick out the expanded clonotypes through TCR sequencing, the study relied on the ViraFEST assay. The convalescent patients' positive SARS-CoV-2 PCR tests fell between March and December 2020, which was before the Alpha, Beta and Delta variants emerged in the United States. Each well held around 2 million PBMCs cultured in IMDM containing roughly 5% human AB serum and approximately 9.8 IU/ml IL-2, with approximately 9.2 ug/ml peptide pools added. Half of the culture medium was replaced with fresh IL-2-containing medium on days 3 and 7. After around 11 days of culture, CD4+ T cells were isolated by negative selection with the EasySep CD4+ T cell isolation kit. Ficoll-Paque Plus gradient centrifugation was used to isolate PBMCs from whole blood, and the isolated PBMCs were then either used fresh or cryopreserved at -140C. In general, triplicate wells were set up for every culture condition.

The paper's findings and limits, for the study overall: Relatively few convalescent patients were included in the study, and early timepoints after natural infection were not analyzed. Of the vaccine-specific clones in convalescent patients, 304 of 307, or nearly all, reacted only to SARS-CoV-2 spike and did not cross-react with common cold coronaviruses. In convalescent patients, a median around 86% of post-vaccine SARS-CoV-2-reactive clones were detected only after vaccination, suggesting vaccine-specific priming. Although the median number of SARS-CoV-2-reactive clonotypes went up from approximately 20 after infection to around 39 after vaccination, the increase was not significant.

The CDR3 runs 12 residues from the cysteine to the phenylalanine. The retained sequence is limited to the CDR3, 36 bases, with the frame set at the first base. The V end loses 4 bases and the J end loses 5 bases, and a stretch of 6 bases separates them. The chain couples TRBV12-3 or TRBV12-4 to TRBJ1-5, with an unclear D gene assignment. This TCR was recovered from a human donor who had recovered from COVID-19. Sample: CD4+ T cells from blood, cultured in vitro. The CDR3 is CASSSFYQPQHF. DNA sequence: TGTGCCAGCAGTTCATTTTATCAGCCCCAGCATTTT.